The present TCR beta chain was sequenced within a study of T cell changes during pregnancy in multiple sclerosis. Produced via immunoSEQ multiplex PCR; TCRdb's table is partial and in-frame only. The sample lists some 40,000 clones, 80% to 95% occurring once. V was shortened by 6 bases and J by 1 base, with 10 bases between the two germline ends. Per the germline V gene, CDR1 is MNHEY and CDR2 is SMNVEV (reference sequence). CDR3 length equals 15 residues. The TCR sequence derives from a female donor with multiple sclerosis, enrolled in a pregnancy study. The chain has TRBV27 and TRBJ2-6; D gene ambiguous. The sample in question was CD8+ T cells from peripheral blood mononuclear cells, obtained before pregnancy. The CDR3 DNA reads as TGTGCCAGCAGACGCACAGTTTCTGGGGCCAACGTCCTGACTTTC. It encodes CASRRTVSGANVLTF.